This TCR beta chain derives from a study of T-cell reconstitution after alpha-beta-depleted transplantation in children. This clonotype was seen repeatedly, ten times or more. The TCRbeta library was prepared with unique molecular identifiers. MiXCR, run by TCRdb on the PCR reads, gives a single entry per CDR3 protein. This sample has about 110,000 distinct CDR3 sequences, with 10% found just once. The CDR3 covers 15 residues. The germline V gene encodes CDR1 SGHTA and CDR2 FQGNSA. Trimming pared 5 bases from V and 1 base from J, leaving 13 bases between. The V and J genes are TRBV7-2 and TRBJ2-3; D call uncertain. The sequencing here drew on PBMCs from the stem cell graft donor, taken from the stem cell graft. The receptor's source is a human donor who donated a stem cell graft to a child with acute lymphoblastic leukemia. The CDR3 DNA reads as TGTGCCAGCAGCCAACTAAGGTTGGGCACAGATACGCAGTATTTT. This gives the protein CASSQLRLGTDTQYF.